This TCR beta chain was profiled in a study of blood T cell repertoires in COVID-19. Sequencing was performed with immunoSEQ multiplex PCR; in TCRdb, only in-frame clones are kept and a portion is missing. The sample consists of over 350,000 clones, roughly 90% of them appearing once. The receptor was derived from a woman between 40 and 55 years old who had been exposed to COVID-19. Sequenced input: PBMCs or T cells enriched from blood (not recorded which).

As DNA, the CDR3 is TGTGCCAGCAGCTTACCCGGGGGTAACACCGGGGAGCTGTTTTTT. Its protein product is CASSLPGGNTGELFF. The chain employs TRBV11-2 and TRBJ2-2; weak D call: TRBD2 (6 bases). Germline CDR1 reads SGHAT; CDR2 reads FQNNGV. There are 15 residues in the CDR3. The V gene lost 2 bases and the J gene lost 2 bases, with 9 bases spanning the gap. Full variable domain (rest looked up from reference TRBV11-2 and TRBJ2-2): EAGVAQSPRYKIIEKRQSVAFWCNPISGHATLYWYQQILGQGPKLLIQFQNNGVVDDSQLPKDRFSAERLKGVDSTLKIQPAKLEDSAVYLCASSLPGGNTGELFFGEGSRLTVL.